What follows are 7 T cell receptor beta chains derived from one specimen sequenced in a study of blood T cells in healthy people across ages. Then a second PCR, running about 6 to 11 cycles, was carried out with a sample-barcoded 5' primer and a J-beta primer mix. TCRdb reprocessed the 5' RACE reads via MiXCR and lists one record per CDR3 protein. This table holds under 1 million distinct CDR3 sequences, around 45% found once. Sequencing was carried out using blood. Receptor source: a man between 60 and 75 years old in good health.

The chain links TRBV6-2 or TRBV6-3 to TRBJ1-1; no clear D gene. Per germline, CDR1 MNHEY and CDR2 SVGEGT. The CDR3 is 13 residues long. Deletions cut 6 bases from V and 9 bases from J, with 17 bases between. The CDR3 loop reads CASSPPGVSQAFF. The DNA for the CDR3 is TGTGCCAGCAGCCCCCCTGGAGTTTCACAAGCTTTCTTT.

The J gene is TRBJ1-1, the V gene TRBV12-3 or TRBV12-4; possibly TRBD1 for D (6 bases). This CDR3 comprises 14 residues. V lost 5 bases and J 1 base, leaving 11 bases between the germline ends. The chain's CDR3 is CASSIQGGNTEAFF. DNA for the CDR3: TGTGCCAGCAGTATACAGGGAGGGAACACTGAAGCTTTCTTT.

The chain employs TRBV5-1 and TRBJ1-6; no clear D gene. This CDR3 spans 14 amino acids. Germline loops: CDR1 SGHRS, CDR2 YFSETQ. Trimming shortened V by 0 bases and J by 5 bases, and 6 bases separated the two germline ends. CDR3 region: CASSLDLDNSPLHF. In DNA, the CDR3 is TGCGCCAGCAGCTTGGATTTAGATAATTCACCCCTCCACTTT.

This clonotype has just a few counts. This sequence joins TRBV3-1 and TRBJ1-4, with a tentative D call TRBD1 (5 bases). This CDR3 contains 13 residues. Looked up from germline, CDR1 is LGHDT and CDR2 is YNNKEL (reference sequence). V lost 1 base and J lost 7, with 7 bases in between. CDR3: CASSQGDLEKLFF. CDR3 DNA: TGTGCCAGCAGCCAAGGGGACCTTGAAAAACTGTTTTTT.

The genes are TRBV7-2 and TRBJ2-4; 10 nucleotides align to TRBD1. The length of the CDR3 is 15 residues. Looked up from germline, CDR1 is SGHTA and CDR2 is FQGNSA. V trimming: 1 base; J trimming: 13 bases; junction bases outside the gene matches: 10. CDR3 nucleotide sequence: TGTGCCAGCAGCTTAGGTCTAGGGGGGACAGGGGAGCAGTACTTC. Its translation is CASSLGLGGTGEQYF. Using reference TRBV7-2 and TRBJ2-4 for the parts outside the CDR3, the full variable domain is GAGVSQSPSNKVTEKGKDVELRCDPISGHTALYWYRQSLGQGLEFLIYFQGNSAPDKSGLPSDRFSAERTGGSVSTLTIQRTQQEDSAVYLCASSLGLGGTGEQYFGAGTRLSVL.

This clonotype came up once. V is TRBV4-3 and J is TRBJ2-2, with a weak D call TRBD2 (6 bases). CDR3 length equals 16 residues. V lost 0 bases and J lost 7, with 15 bases in between. Germline CDR1 and CDR2: LGHNA and YSLEER. The CDR3 reads CASSQDGGGLHGELFF. Written as DNA, the CDR3 is TGCGCCAGCAGCCAAGATGGGGGAGGACTACACGGGGAGCTGTTTTTT.

This chain joins TRBV10-1 and TRBJ2-3; either TRBD1 or TRBD2 may fit D (5 bases each). The V gene lost 0 bases and the J gene lost 1 base, with 14 bases spanning the gap. This CDR3 is 17 amino acids long. Per the germline V gene, CDR1 is WNHNN and CDR2 is SYGVQD (reference sequence). The CDR3 loop is CASSESGAIDRTDTQYF. In DNA form, the CDR3 reads TGCGCCAGCAGTGAGTCCGGGGCTATAGATCGCACAGATACGCAGTATTTT.